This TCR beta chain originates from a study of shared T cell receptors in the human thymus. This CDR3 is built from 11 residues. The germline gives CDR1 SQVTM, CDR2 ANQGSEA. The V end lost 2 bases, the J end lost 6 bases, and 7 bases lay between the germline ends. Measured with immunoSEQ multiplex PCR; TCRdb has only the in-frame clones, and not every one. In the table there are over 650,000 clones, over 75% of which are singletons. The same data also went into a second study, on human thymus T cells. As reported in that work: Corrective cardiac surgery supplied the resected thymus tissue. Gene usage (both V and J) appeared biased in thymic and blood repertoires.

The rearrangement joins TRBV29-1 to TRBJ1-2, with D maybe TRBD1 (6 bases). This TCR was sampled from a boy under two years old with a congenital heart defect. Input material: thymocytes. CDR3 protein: CSVETGNGYTF. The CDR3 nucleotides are TGCAGCGTTGAAACAGGGAATGGCTACACCTTC.